Following are 17 T cell receptor beta chains from one sample sequenced in a study of shared clonotypes between healthy human individuals. The table came from immunoSEQ multiplex PCR; TCRdb's copy has only in-frame clones and leaves some out. The table shows 2 million to 3 million clones, with 93% occurring only once. Sequencing was performed on naive CD4+ T cells from PBMCs. This sample's subset: CD45RA+ positively selected. Receptors were obtained from a man between 18 and 29 years old in good health. Some clones in this sample may be carry-over from other donors' samples.

The genes are TRBV5-4 and TRBJ2-3; a weak D match, TRBD1 (6 bases). CDR1 and CDR2 (germline): SGHNT, YYREEE (reference sequence). The CDR3 spans 13 residues. Trimming removed 4 bases from V and 4 bases from J, with 10 bases in between. The CDR3 bases are TGTGCCAGCAGCCAAGGACAGTCAGATACGCAGTATTTT. Amino acids: CASSQGQSDTQYF.

This clone has only a few counts. The genes are TRBV7-9 and TRBJ1-1, with TRBD1 matching 7 bases. Per germline, CDR1 SEHNR and CDR2 FQNEAQ (reference sequence). This CDR3 spans 14 amino acids. The V gene end was trimmed by 7 bases and the J gene end by 3 bases; junction bases not matched to a gene: 8. Here the CDR3 DNA reads TGTGCCAGCACCGAAGGACAGGCGGACACTGAAGCTTTCTTT. Protein sequence: CASTEGQADTEAFF.

J is TRBJ1-1 and V is TRBV10-3; no reliable D call. This CDR3 comprises 15 residues. CDR1 is ENHRY and CDR2 is SYGVKD in the germline V gene. Trimming cost V 3 bases and J 2 bases, with 13 bases left between them. CDR3 in DNA: TGTGCCATCAGTGACTGGAAGACCCTAAACACTGAAGCTTTCTTT. Protein sequence: CAISDWKTLNTEAFF.

About this clone: A much larger clone lies a single base off, so this may be a read error. Other DNA variants within this sample encode the same CDR3. The chain is built from TRBV9 and TRBJ2-1; 7 positions match TRBD1. With V trimmed by 6 bases and J by 1 base, 4 bases remained unmatched. This CDR3 comprises 14 residues. Germline CDR1 and CDR2: SGDLS and YYNGEE. CDR3 sequence: CASNRQGSYNEQFF. DNA of the CDR3: TGTGCCAGCAACCGACAGGGTTCCTACAATGAGCAGTTCTTC.

This chain joins TRBV10-3 and TRBJ2-7; D ambiguous. This CDR3 is 14 amino acids long. The germline V and J ends were trimmed by 0 bases and 2 bases, with 8 bases remaining between them. Per germline, CDR1 ENHRY and CDR2 SYGVKD. CDR3: CAISESYPAYEQYF. CDR3 in DNA: TGTGCCATCAGTGAGTCTTACCCGGCCTACGAGCAGTACTTC.

The J gene is TRBJ1-1, the V gene TRBV18, with 7 bases that match TRBD1. CDR3 size: 14 residues. Per the germline V gene, CDR1 is KGHSH and CDR2 is LQKENI. V shed 2 bases, J shed 3 bases, and the junction held 3 bases outside the gene matches. The CDR3 DNA reads TGTGCCAGCTCACCAGAAACAGGGGACACTGAAGCTTTCTTT. It yields the protein CASSPETGDTEAFF.

Of note for this clone: This same CDR3 is encoded by further DNA sequences in the sample. The J gene is TRBJ2-7, the V gene TRBV10-3; TRBD1 is a possible D gene (5 bases). Germline CDR1 ENHRY, CDR2 SYGVKD. The germline V and J ends were trimmed by 0 bases and 1 base, with 7 bases remaining between them. There are 14 residues in the CDR3. The CDR3 loop reads CAISESTGSYEQYF. The DNA of the CDR3 is TGTGCCATCAGTGAGTCCACAGGATCCTACGAGCAGTACTTC.

This rearrangement joins TRBV5-4 to TRBJ1-2; 9 bases line up with TRBD1. The CDR3 is 16 amino acids. Germline trimming cut 0 bases from V and 6 bases from J; bases unmatched to any gene: 9. Germline CDR1 is SGHNT and CDR2 is YYREEE (reference sequence). This CDR3 reads CASSLGGDRDTHGYTF. In DNA, the CDR3 is TGTGCCAGCAGCTTGGGGGGGGACAGGGATACTCATGGCTACACCTTC. The entire variable domain, with the rest obtained from reference TRBV5-4 and TRBJ1-2, is as follows: ETGVTQSPTHLIKTRGQQVTLRCSSQSGHNTVSWYQQALGQGPQFIFQYYREEENGRGNFPPRFSGLQFPNYSSELNVNALELDDSALYLCASSLGGDRDTHGYTFGSGTRLTVV.

This clone was recorded only once. V usage is TRBV5-1 and J usage is TRBJ2-5, with 7 bases fitting TRBD2. This CDR3 contains 15 residues. Germline CDR1 is SGHRS and CDR2 is YFSETQ. Trimming removed 1 base from V and 1 base from J; junction bases left unmatched: 4. The DNA of the CDR3 is TGCGCCAGCAGCTTGAACTTAGCGGGCCAAGAGACCCAGTACTTC. Protein: CASSLNLAGQETQYF. Complete variable domain (other parts from reference TRBV5-1 and TRBJ2-5): KAGVTQTPRYLIKTRGQQVTLSCSPISGHRSVSWYQQTPGQGLQFLFEYFSETQRNKGNFPGRFSGRQFSNSRSEMNVSTLELGDSALYLCASSLNLAGQETQYFGPGTRLLVL.

The chain employs TRBV13 and TRBJ1-4, with a weak D call TRBD1 (6 bases). This CDR3 spans 15 amino acids. CDR1 and CDR2 from the germline V gene are PRHDT and FYEKMQ (reference sequence). V was pared by 4 bases and J by 8 bases, with 17 bases between. CDR3 sequence reads: CASSSPRRGEEKLFF. CDR3 coding DNA: TGTGCCAGCAGCTCCCCGCGGAGGGGGGAAGAAAAACTGTTTTTT.

This chain connects TRBV7-8 to TRBJ1-4; perhaps TRBD1 as D (6 bases). The length of the CDR3 is 17 residues. Germline V CDR1 and CDR2: SGHVS, FQNEAQ. V lost 8 bases and J 2 bases, leaving 21 bases between the germline ends. CDR3 region: CASRGGGPSGTNEKLFF. The CDR3 DNA is TGTGCCAGCCGGGGAGGGGGGCCGAGCGGCACTAATGAAAAACTGTTTTTT.

The chain has TRBV28 and TRBJ1-1; 9 nucleotides align to TRBD1. The CDR3 loop spans 15 amino acids. Unmatched junction bases numbered 8, after V lost 5 bases and J lost 4 bases. The V gene's germline CDR1 is MDHEN and CDR2 SYDVKM. The DNA of the CDR3 is TGTGCCAGCAGTAGAACGACAGGGGGTGTCACTGAAGCTTTCTTT. It is translated as CASSRTTGGVTEAFF.

CDR3 in amino acids: CASSEQGHMNTEAFF. As DNA, the CDR3 is TGTGCCAGCAGCGAACAGGGGCACATGAACACTGAAGCTTTCTTT. The chain uses TRBV9 and TRBJ1-1; 7 bases agree with TRBD1. The CDR3 is 15 amino acids. Unmatched junction bases numbered 5, after V lost 3 bases and J lost 0 bases. The germline V gene encodes CDR1 SGDLS and CDR2 YYNGEE.

The gene calls are TRBV7-7 and TRBJ2-7; D remains ambiguous. The CDR3 length is 14 residues. The V end was cut by 1 base, the J end by 3 bases, with 10 bases between. Germline V gene data show CDR1 as SSHAT and CDR2 as FNYEAQ (reference sequence). CDR3 nucleotides: TGTGCCAGCAGCTTAGATGGCAGATACTACGAGCAGTACTTC. It translates to CASSLDGRYYEQYF.

The V gene is TRBV27, the J gene TRBJ2-5; D is perhaps TRBD1 or TRBD2 (5 bases each). CDR3 length equals 15 residues. Trimming stripped 2 bases from V and 2 bases from J, with 12 bases between. CDR1 is MNHEY, CDR2 SMNVEV, per germline (reference sequence). The CDR3 DNA is TGTGCCAGCAGTTTACTCACCGGGGCTCAAGAGACCCAGTACTTC. Translated, it gives CASSLLTGAQETQYF.

The chain combines TRBV4-3 with TRBJ1-2, with D unclear. V was clipped by 1 base and J by 3 bases, with 12 bases between them. Germline loops: CDR1 LGHNA, CDR2 YSLEER. The CDR3 length is 15 residues. The CDR3 region is CASSQGQSGDYGYTF. The CDR3 DNA reads as TGCGCCAGCAGCCAAGGTCAATCAGGTGACTATGGCTACACCTTC.

CDR3 amino acids: CASSPIPGLKNTGELFF. DNA of the CDR3: TGTGCCAGCTCACCAATTCCGGGACTAAAGAACACCGGGGAGCTGTTTTTT. The chain links TRBV18 to TRBJ2-2, with 7 bases lining up with TRBD2. Germline CDR1 KGHSH, CDR2 LQKENI. The CDR3 length is 17 residues. V was pared by 2 bases and J by 1 base, with 7 bases of the junction left unmatched.